This T cell receptor (beta chain) appears in the sequencing data of a study of T-cell memory formation after mild COVID-19. Overall study results and limits: Contracting CD8+ clones were enriched in EMRA, CD4+ mainly in CM and EM.

V shed 0 bases and J shed 2 bases, with 13 bases lying between them. This CDR3 has 16 amino acids. CDR1 and CDR2 (germline): SGHRS, YFSETQ. As to this clonotype: The antigen is undetermined.

Each CDR3 protein gets one entry after TCRdb re-called the 5' RACE reads with MiXCR. Found here are under 250,000 distinct CDR3 sequences, 9% to 10% of them singletons; the top ten hold 3.5%. The sample was PBMCs or a T cell subset sorted from them (not recorded which). The clonotype comes from a young man who had mild COVID-19 (a few samples of this study predate the infection). Cell type and time point are not known. This chain uses TRBV5-1 with TRBJ2-3; D may be TRBD1 (6 bases). In DNA form, the CDR3 reads TGCGCCAGCAGCTTGGTCCGGGACAAAAACACAGATACGCAGTATTTT. Its protein is CASSLVRDKNTDTQYF.